Below are 6 T cell receptor beta chains sequenced from a single sample in a study of cytomegalovirus exposure and HLA in healthy donors (dated by TCRdb to about 2017). Library generation was performed with the immunoSEQ multiplex PCR assay. For the multiplex PCR, a mixture combining 60 forward primers for TCR Vbeta segments and 13 reverse primers for TCR Jbeta segments was used. TCRdb carries this immuneACCESS record with in-frame sequences only. Its versions omit some clonotypes, under half of them owing to an unresolved V gene in the studies checked, with the rest unexplained. Across this sample there are roughly 200,000 clones, with roughly 86% seen only once. Around 3.6% of the sample is in the top ten clones. The sequenced material came from PBMCs. These receptor sequences come from a man aged 40-49 years in good health and CMV-seropositive.

The sample holds one count of this clone. The V call is TRBV9, the J call TRBJ2-1; the match to TRBD2 covers 12 bases. Germline V gene lookup returns CDR1 SGDLS and CDR2 YYNGEE. V trimming: 0 bases; J trimming: 7 bases; junction bases outside the gene matches: 14. This CDR3 has 19 amino acids. CDR3 nucleotides: TGTGCCAGCAGCGTAGGCCCCCCCTTGACTAGCGGGGGTGGTAATGAGCAGTTCTTC. Translating it yields CASSVGPPLTSGGGNEQFF.

The V and J genes are TRBV10-1 and TRBJ1-5; D remains ambiguous. Germline values: CDR1 WNHNN, CDR2 SYGVQD (reference sequence). CDR3 size: 15 residues. Deletions cut 0 bases from V and 3 bases from J, with 9 bases between. The CDR3 spells CASSESGGPNQPQHF. DNA for the CDR3: TGCGCCAGCAGTGAGTCGGGCGGGCCCAATCAGCCCCAGCATTTT.

This clone was recorded once. The chain couples TRBV19 to TRBJ1-5; D not resolved. Germline values: CDR1 LNHDA, CDR2 SQIVND (reference sequence). Trimming cost V 3 bases and J 0 bases, with 12 bases left between them. This CDR3 comprises 16 residues. In DNA, the CDR3 is TGTGCCAGTAGTATCCCGGGGTCTTATAGCAATCAGCCCCAGCATTTT. It translates to CASSIPGSYSNQPQHF.

The V call is TRBV20-1, the J call TRBJ1-1; D remains ambiguous. Trimming shortened V by 4 bases and J by 0 bases, and 3 bases separated the two germline ends. CDR3 size: 11 residues. Germline V lookup: CDR1 DFQATT, CDR2 SNEGSKA (reference sequence). The CDR3 DNA reads TGCAGTGCTACGGTGAACACTGAAGCTTTCTTT. It specifies CSATVNTEAFF.

Concerning this clone: One junction end disagrees with the germline gene, perhaps due to a read error. V gene TRBV6-6 combines with J gene TRBJ1-2, with D tentatively TRBD1 (5 bases). CDR1 and CDR2 from the germline V gene are MNHNY and SVGAGI (reference sequence). The CDR3 has 10 residues. The CDR3 DNA sequence: TGTGCCAGCAGTGAAAGGCAGGGTATCTTC. Translation: CASSERQGIF.

CDR3 coding DNA: TGCGCCAGCAAACCGGGACTAGCGGCTTTTTTCCAGTTCTTC. Encoded protein: CASKPGLAAFFQFF. The rearrangement links TRBV4-1 to TRBJ2-1; 11 positions agree with TRBD2. Losses at the gene ends were 7 bases for V and 13 bases for J; bases not matched to a gene: 12. The CDR3 sequence is 14 residues long. Germline loops: CDR1 MGHRA, CDR2 YSYEKL.